What follows are 2 T cell receptor beta chains derived from one specimen sequenced in a study of T cell changes during pregnancy in multiple sclerosis. The assay was immunoSEQ multiplex PCR, and TCRdb's table has in-frame clones only and misses some. The table has 35,000 or so clones, around 93% seen once. Sequenced material: CD4+ T cells from peripheral blood mononuclear cells, taken in the first trimester of pregnancy. These receptors were collected from a female donor with multiple sclerosis, enrolled in a pregnancy study.

The chain uses TRBV7-3 and TRBJ2-5; TRBD2 matches 10 bases. Germline V lookup: CDR1 SGHTA, CDR2 FQGTGA. The trim removed 4 bases at V and 4 bases at J, leaving 6 bases unmatched. This CDR3 comprises 15 residues. The CDR3 DNA reads TGTGCCAGCAGCTCTGGAGCGGGAGGGGGAGAGACCCAGTACTTC. Its translation: CASSSGAGGGETQYF.

This clone was seen only once. The chain joins TRBV5-4 to TRBJ1-2; 8 bases align to TRBD1. Germline V CDR1 and CDR2: SGHNT, YYREEE (reference sequence). V gave up 0 bases and J gave up 4 bases; unmatched junction bases: 5. CDR3 length: 15 residues. As DNA, the CDR3 is TGTGCCAGCAGCTTGGAGCAGGGGGCAGCCTATGGCTACACCTTC. It translates to CASSLEQGAAYGYTF.